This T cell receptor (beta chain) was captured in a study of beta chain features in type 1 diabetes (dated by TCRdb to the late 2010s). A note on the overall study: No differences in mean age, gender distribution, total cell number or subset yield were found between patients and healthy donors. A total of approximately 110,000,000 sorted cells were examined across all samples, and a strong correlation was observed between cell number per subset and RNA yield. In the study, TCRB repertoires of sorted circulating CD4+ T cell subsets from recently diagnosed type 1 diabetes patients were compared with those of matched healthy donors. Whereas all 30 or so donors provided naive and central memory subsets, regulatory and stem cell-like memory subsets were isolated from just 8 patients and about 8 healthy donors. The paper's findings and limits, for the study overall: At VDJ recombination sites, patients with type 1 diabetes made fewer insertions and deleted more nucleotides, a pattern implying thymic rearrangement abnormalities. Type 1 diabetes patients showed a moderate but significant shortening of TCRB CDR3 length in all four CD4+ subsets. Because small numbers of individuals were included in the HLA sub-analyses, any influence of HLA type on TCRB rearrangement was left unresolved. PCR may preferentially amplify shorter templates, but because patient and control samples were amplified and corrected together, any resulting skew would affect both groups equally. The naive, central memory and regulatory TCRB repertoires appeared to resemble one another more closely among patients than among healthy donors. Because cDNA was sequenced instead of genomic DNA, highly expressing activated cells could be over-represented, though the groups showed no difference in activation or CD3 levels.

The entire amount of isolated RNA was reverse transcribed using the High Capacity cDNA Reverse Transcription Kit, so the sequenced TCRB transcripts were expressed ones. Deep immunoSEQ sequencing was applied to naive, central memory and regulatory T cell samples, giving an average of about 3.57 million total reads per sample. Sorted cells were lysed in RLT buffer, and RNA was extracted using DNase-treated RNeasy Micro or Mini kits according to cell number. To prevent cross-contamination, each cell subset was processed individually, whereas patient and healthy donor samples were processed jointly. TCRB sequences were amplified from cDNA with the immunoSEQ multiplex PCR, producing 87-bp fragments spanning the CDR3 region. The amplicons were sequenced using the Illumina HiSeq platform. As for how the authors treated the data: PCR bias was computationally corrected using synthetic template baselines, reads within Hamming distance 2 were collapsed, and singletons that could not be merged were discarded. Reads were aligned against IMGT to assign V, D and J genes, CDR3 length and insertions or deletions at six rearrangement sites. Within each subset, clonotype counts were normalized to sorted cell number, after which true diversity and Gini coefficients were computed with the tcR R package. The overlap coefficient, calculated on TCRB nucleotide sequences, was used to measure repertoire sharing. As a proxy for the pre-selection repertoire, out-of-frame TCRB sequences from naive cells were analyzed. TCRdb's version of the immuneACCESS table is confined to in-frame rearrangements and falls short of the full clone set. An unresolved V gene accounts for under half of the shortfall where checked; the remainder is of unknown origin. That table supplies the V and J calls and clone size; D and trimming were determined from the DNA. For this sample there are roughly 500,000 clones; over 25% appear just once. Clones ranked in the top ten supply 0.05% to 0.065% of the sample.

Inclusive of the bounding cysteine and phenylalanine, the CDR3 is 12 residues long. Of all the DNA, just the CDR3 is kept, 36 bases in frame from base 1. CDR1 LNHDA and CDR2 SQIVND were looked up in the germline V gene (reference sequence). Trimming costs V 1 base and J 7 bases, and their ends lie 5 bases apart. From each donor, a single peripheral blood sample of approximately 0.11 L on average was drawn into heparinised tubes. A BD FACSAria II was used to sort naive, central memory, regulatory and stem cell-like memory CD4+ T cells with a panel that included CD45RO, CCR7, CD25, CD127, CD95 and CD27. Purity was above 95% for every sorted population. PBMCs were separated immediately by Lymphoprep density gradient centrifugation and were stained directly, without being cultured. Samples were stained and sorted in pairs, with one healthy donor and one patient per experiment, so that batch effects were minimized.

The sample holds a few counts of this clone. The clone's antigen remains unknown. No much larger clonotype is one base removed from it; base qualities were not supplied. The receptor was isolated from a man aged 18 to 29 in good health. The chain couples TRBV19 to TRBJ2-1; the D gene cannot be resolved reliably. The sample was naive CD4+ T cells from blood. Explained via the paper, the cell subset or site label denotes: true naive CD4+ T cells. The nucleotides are TGTGCCAGTAGTATAGGGGCGAATGAGCAGTTCTTC. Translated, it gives CASSIGANEQFF.